Following are 7 T cell receptor beta chains from one sample sequenced in a study of blood T cell repertoires in COVID-19 (dated by TCRdb to 2018 to 2020). Library generation was performed with the immunoSEQ multiplex PCR assay. TCRdb provides this immuneACCESS table in a form limited to in-frame rearrangements. Some clones are lacking; in checked studies, under half of them reflect an unresolved V gene, and why the rest are absent is not known. The sample table records about 90,000 clones; around 93% of these occur just once. The ten top clones hold under 2.5% of the sample. Input material: peripheral blood. The receptors come from a human donor with active COVID-19. The donor label of this sample is uncertain.

The gene calls are TRBV11-3 and TRBJ2-1; D gene ambiguous. Trimming shortened V by 0 bases and J by 7 bases, and 7 bases separated the two germline ends. The V gene's germline CDR1 is SGHNT and CDR2 YENEEA. The CDR3 has 13 amino acids. The CDR3 sequence: CASSLDRWNEQFF. The CDR3 DNA reads TGTGCCAGCAGCTTAGATCGGTGGAATGAGCAGTTCTTC.

This clone was recorded a few times. The CDR3 protein is CASSRTRGYTYEQYF. The CDR3 DNA is TGCGCCAGCAGCCGAACGCGGGGCTATACCTACGAGCAGTACTTC. The chain carries TRBV4-1 and TRBJ2-7; TRBD2 might be the D (6 bases). The V end was cut by 4 bases, the J end by 2 bases, with 15 bases between. CDR3 length equals 15 residues. CDR1 is MGHRA, CDR2 YSYEKL, per germline.

V gene TRBV9 combines with J gene TRBJ2-1; the D gene is possibly TRBD1 (5 bases). Per the germline V gene, CDR1 is SGDLS and CDR2 is YYNGEE. This CDR3 has 17 residues. Trimming took off 0 bases at V and 0 bases at J, with 13 bases between the two ends. Here the CDR3 reads CASSVGIQGLSYNEQFF. The CDR3 bases are TGTGCCAGCAGCGTAGGGATCCAGGGCCTCTCCTACAATGAGCAGTTCTTC.

The chain has TRBV2 and TRBJ2-3; no definite D call. The V end was cut by 1 base, the J end by 2 bases, with 4 bases between. Germline lookup yields CDR1 SNHLY and CDR2 FYNNEI. The CDR3 contains 13 residues. CDR3 in amino acids: CASSEGNTDTQYF. In DNA, the CDR3 is TGTGCCAGCAGTGAAGGTAACACAGATACGCAGTATTTT.

The gene calls are TRBV12-5 and TRBJ1-1; D uncertain. Trimming took 3 bases from V and 3 from J, leaving 11 bases between them. CDR1 and CDR2 from the germline V gene are LGHNT and FRNRAP. CDR3 length equals 14 residues. The CDR3 DNA follows: TGTGCTAGTGGTTTCTCTGCAGACTACACTGAAGCTTTCTTT. It codes for CASGFSADYTEAFF.

V gene TRBV7-9 combines with J gene TRBJ1-6; a possible D gene is TRBD1 (5 bases). CDR1 is SEHNR, CDR2 FQNEAQ, per germline (reference sequence). The germline V and J ends were trimmed by 4 bases and 5 bases, with 15 bases remaining between them. CDR3 length: 16 amino acids. Here the CDR3 reads CASSYEKDTDNSPLHF. CDR3 DNA sequence: TGTGCCAGCAGCTACGAGAAGGACACCGATAATTCACCCCTCCACTTT.

The gene calls are TRBV28 and TRBJ1-2, with 7 bases lining up with TRBD1. This CDR3 region has 12 residues. Germline assignment: CDR1 MDHEN and CDR2 SYDVKM. Unmatched junction bases numbered 2, after V lost 6 bases and J lost 4 bases. The CDR3 DNA sequence: TGTGCCAGCAGGGGACAGAGCTATGGCTACACCTTC. Protein: CASRGQSYGYTF.